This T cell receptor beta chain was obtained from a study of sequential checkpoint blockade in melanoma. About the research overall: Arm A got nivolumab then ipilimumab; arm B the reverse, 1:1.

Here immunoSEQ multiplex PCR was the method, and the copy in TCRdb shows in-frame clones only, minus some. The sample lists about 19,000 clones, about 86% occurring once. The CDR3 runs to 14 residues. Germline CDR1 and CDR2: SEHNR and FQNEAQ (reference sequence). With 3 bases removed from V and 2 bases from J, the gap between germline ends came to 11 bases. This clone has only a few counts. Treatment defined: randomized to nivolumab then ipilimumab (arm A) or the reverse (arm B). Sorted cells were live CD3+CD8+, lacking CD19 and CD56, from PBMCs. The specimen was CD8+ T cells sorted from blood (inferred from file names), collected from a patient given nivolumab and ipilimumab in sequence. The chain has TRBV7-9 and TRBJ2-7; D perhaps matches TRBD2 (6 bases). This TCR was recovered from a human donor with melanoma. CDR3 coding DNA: TGTGCCAGCAGCTTTGCCGGGAGCGCCTACGAGCAGTACTTC. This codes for CASSFAGSAYEQYF.